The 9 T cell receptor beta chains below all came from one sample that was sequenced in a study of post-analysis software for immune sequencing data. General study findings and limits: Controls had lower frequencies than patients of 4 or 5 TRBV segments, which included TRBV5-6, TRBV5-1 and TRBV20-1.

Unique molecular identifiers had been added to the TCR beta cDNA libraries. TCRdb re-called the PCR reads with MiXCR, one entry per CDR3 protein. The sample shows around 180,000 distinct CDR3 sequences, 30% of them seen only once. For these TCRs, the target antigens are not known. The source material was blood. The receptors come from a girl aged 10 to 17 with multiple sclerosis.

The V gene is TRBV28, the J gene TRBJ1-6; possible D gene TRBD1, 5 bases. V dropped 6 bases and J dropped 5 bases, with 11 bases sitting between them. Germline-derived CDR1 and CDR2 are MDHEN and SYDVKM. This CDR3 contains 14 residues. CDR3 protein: CASSPTGDNSPLHF. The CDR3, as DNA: TGTGCCAGCAGCCCGACGGGGGATAATTCACCCCTCCACTTT.

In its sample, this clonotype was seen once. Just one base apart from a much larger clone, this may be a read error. CDR3: CASSPRIDYGDTF. The CDR3 bases are TGTGCCAGCAGTCCGCGGATAGACTATGGCGACACCTTC. The chain joins TRBV12-3 or TRBV12-4 to TRBJ1-2, with D unclear. The CDR3 has 13 amino acids.

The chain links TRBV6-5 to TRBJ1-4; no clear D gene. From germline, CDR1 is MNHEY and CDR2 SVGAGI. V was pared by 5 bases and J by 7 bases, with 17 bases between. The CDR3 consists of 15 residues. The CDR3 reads CASSTRHPRGEKLFF. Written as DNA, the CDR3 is TGTGCCAGCAGTACCCGACACCCGCGTGGTGAAAAACTGTTTTTT.

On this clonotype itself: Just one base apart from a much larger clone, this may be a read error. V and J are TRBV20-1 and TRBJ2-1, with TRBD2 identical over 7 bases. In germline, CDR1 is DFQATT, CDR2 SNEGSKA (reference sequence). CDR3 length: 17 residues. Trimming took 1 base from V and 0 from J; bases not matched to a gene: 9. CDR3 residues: CSARGPTGGSSYNEQFF. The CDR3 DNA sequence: TGCAGTGCTAGAGGCCCTACTGGCGGGAGCTCCTACAATGAGCAGTTCTTC.

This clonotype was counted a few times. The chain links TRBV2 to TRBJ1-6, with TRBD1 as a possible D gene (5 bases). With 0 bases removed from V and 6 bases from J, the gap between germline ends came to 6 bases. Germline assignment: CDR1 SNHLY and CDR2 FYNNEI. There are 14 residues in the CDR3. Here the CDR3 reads CASSEARANSPLHF. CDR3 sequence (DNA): TGTGCCAGCAGTGAAGCCAGGGCTAATTCACCCCTCCACTTT.

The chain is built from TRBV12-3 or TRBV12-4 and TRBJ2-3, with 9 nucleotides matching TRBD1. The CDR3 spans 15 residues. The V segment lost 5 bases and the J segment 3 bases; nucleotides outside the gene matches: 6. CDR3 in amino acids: CASSRGTGRTDTQYF. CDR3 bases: TGTGCCAGCAGTAGGGGGACAGGGCGGACAGATACGCAGTATTTT.

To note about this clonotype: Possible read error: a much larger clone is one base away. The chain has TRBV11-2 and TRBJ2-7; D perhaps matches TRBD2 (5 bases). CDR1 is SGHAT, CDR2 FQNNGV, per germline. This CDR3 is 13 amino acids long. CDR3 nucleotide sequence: TGTGCCAGCAGCGACTCTAGCTCCTACGAGCGGTACTTC. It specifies CASSDSSSYERYF.

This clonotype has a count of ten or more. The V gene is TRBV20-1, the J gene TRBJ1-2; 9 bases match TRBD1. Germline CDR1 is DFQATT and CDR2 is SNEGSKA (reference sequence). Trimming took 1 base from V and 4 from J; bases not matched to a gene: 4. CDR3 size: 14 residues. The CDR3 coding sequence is TGCAGTGCTAGAGGCCGGGACAGGGTCTATGGCTACACCTTC. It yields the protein CSARGRDRVYGYTF.

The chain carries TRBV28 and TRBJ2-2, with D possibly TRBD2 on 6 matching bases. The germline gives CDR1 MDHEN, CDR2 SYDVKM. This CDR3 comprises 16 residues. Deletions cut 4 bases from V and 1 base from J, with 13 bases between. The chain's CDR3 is CASSSPPGENTGELFF. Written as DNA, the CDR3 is TGTGCCAGCAGTTCCCCGCCGGGGGAGAACACCGGGGAGCTGTTTTTT.